This TCR beta chain derives from a study of yellow fever vaccine responses in identical twins. Overall study results and limits: Twin vaccine T cell responses reportedly seemed partly convergent, partly personalized.

Notes on this clonotype: The target antigen is unknown.

With 2 bases removed from V and 3 bases from J, the gap between germline ends came to 5 bases. Germline V gene lookup returns CDR1 SGHAT and CDR2 FQDESV (reference sequence). This CDR3 contains 12 residues. TCRdb redid the calling of the RT-PCR reads with MiXCR, one entry per CDR3 protein. The sample has 30,000 to 40,000 distinct CDR3 sequences, about 61% seen once. The chain combines TRBV11-1 with TRBJ2-7; D unclear. The input for sequencing was T cells from blood (PBMCs), unsorted or a sorted subset (not recorded which), taken before or after yellow fever vaccination (not recorded which). The sequence was collected from a woman aged 18-29 years who received the yellow fever vaccine. CDR3 sequence (DNA): TGTGCCAGCAGCTTATCAGTCTACGAGCAGTACTTC. It encodes CASSLSVYEQYF.